These T cell receptor beta chains were read from a single sample in a study of shared clonotypes between healthy human individuals. TCRdb keeps only in-frame clones here, not all; method: immunoSEQ multiplex PCR. The table has around 690,000 clones, less than 95% seen once; the top ten hold 30% to 40%. The sample taken for sequencing was memory CD8+ T cells from PBMCs. These receptor sequences come from a man aged 18 to 35 in good health. Some clones in this sample may be carry-over from other donors' samples. The CDR3 runs from the conserved cysteine through the conserved F or W. A D gene is named only where the DNA matches it firmly. Clone size is shown for a subset of rows, as once, few, many or a class of expanded clone.

d_gene: -; abundance: once; j_gene: TRBJ2-7; v_gene: TRBV7-6; CDR3aa: CASSQLAEHYEQYF; CDR3nt: TGTGCCAGCAGCCAACTCGCCGAACACTACGAGCAGTACTTC
d_gene: -; abundance: -; j_gene: TRBJ1-1; v_gene: TRBV5-4; CDR3aa: CASSFLTATEAFF; CDR3nt: TGTGCCAGCAGCTTCCTTACGGCCACTGAAGCTTTCTTT
d_gene: -; abundance: -; j_gene: TRBJ2-1; v_gene: TRBV29-1; CDR3aa: CSVLIYEQFF; CDR3nt: TGCAGCGTCCTGATCTATGAGCAGTTCTTC
d_gene: -; abundance: -; j_gene: TRBJ1-5; v_gene: TRBV19; CDR3aa: CASSIGGSNQPQHF; CDR3nt: TGTGCCAGTAGTATTGGGGGTAGCAATCAGCCCCAGCATTTT
d_gene: -; abundance: -; j_gene: TRBJ2-3; v_gene: TRBV6-4; CDR3aa: CASSDGGGTDTQYF; CDR3nt: TGTGCCAGCAGTGACGGCGGCGGGACCGATACGCAGTATTTT
d_gene: TRBD1; abundance: -; j_gene: TRBJ1-1; v_gene: TRBV28; CDR3aa: CASSFYRGTGKAFF; CDR3nt: TGTGCCAGCAGTTTTTACAGGGGCACGGGCAAAGCTTTCTTT
d_gene: -; abundance: -; j_gene: TRBJ2-2; v_gene: TRBV19; CDR3aa: CATTPRAGELFF; CDR3nt: TGTGCCACCACACCCCGGGCCGGGGAGCTGTTTTTT
d_gene: -; abundance: -; j_gene: TRBJ1-1; v_gene: TRBV19; CDR3aa: CASSFFHSTGNTEAFF; CDR3nt: TGTGCCAGTAGTTTCTTCCACTCGACAGGCAACACTGAAGCTTTCTTT
d_gene: TRBD2; abundance: -; j_gene: TRBJ2-1; v_gene: TRBV9; CDR3aa: CASSEELAGVSNEQFF; CDR3nt: TGTGCCAGCAGCGAGGAACTAGCGGGAGTTAGCAATGAGCAGTTCTTC
d_gene: -; abundance: -; j_gene: TRBJ2-1; v_gene: TRBV6-1; CDR3aa: CASSETGGWAYNEQFF; CDR3nt: TGTGCCAGCAGTGAAACGGGTGGGTGGGCCTACAATGAGCAGTTCTTC
d_gene: -; abundance: -; j_gene: TRBJ1-2; v_gene: TRBV7-9; CDR3aa: CASSSESNYGYTF; CDR3nt: TGTGCCAGCAGCTCAGAGTCTAACTATGGCTACACCTTC
d_gene: TRBD2; abundance: -; j_gene: TRBJ2-2; v_gene: TRBV9; CDR3aa: CASSPGLAVNTGELFF; CDR3nt: TGTGCCAGCAGCCCCGGACTAGCGGTGAACACCGGGGAGCTGTTTTTT
d_gene: -; abundance: -; j_gene: TRBJ1-2; v_gene: TRBV4-3; CDR3aa: CASSQVGGLNYGYTF; CDR3nt: TGCGCCAGCAGCCAAGTCGGCGGTTTAAACTATGGCTACACCTTC
d_gene: TRBD1; abundance: -; j_gene: TRBJ2-7; v_gene: TRBV27; CDR3aa: CASSLNSGQGPYEQYF; CDR3nt: TGTGCCAGCAGTTTAAATTCGGGACAGGGTCCCTACGAGCAGTACTTC
d_gene: TRBD2; abundance: -; j_gene: TRBJ2-7; v_gene: TRBV7-8; CDR3aa: CASSLRSRAGALTYEQYF; CDR3nt: TGTGCCAGCAGCTTAAGAAGCCGAGCGGGAGCGTTAACCTACGAGCAGTACTTC
d_gene: -; abundance: -; j_gene: TRBJ2-7; v_gene: TRBV5-1; CDR3aa: CASREGYEQYF; CDR3nt: TGCGCCAGCAGGGAAGGATACGAGCAGTACTTC